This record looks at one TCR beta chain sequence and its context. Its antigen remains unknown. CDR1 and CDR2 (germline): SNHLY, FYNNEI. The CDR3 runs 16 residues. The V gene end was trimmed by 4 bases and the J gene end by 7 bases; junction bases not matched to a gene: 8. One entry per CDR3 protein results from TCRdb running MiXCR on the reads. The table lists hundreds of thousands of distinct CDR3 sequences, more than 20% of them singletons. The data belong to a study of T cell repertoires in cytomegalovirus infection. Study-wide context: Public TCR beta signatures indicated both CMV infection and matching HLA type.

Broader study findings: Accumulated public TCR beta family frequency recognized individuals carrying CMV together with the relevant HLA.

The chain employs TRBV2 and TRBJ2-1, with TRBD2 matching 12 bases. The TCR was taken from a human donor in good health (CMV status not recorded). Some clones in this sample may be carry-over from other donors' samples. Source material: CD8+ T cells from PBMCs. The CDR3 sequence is CASSGPLAGGLNEQFF. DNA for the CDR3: TGTGCCAGCAGTGGACCCCTAGCGGGGGGGCTAAATGAGCAGTTCTTC.